This T cell receptor (beta chain) was sequenced during a study of Graves' ophthalmopathy and Graves' hyperthyroidism. Germline CDR1 and CDR2: SEHNR and FQNEAQ (reference sequence). This CDR3 comprises 15 residues. V shed 4 bases and J 3 bases; nucleotides not matched to a gene: 5. This clonotype came up many times. Transcripts of RNA were the source for amplifying TCR beta CDR3 regions. First-round RT-PCR used HTBI primers; second-round multiplex PCR followed. One entry per CDR3 protein results from TCRdb running MiXCR on the multiplex PCR reads. This sample has some 750,000 distinct CDR3 sequences, with approximately 40% found just once.

Sequenced: peripheral blood. The rearrangement uses TRBV7-9 and TRBJ2-7, with 11 bases fitting TRBD2. The TCR comes from an adult man with Graves' ophthalmopathy. DNA of the CDR3: TGTGCCAGCAGCTCACTAGCGGGGGACCGCTACGAGCAGTACTTC. Translated, it gives CASSSLAGDRYEQYF.